This TCR beta chain was identified during a study of blood T cell repertoires in COVID-19. Study summary: Material from acute and convalescent COVID-19 was sourced from the United States, Italy and Spain.

Seattle's cohort entered during active infection and was followed longitudinally. In the authors' workflow: Quantification of nucleated cells was approximated via reference gene primer amplification. This table comes from immunoSEQ multiplex PCR, and its TCRdb copy is limited to in-frame clones, with some not included. V and J calls and clone size follow that table, whereas D and trimming were derived from the DNA. The repertoire includes tens of thousands of clones, 84% of them detected once, and around 9.1% sits in the top ten. Germline loops: CDR1 SGHTA, CDR2 FQGTGA. CDR3 length equals 16 residues. V lost 5 bases and J 3 bases, leaving 19 bases between the germline ends.

The sequencing input was peripheral blood. The genes are TRBV7-3 and TRBJ1-2; possible D gene TRBD1, 5 bases. The origin of this receptor is an elderly man with COVID-19, enrolled during active disease. CDR3 loop: CASSPRGGPRDYGYTF. The CDR3 nucleotides read TGTGCCAGCAGCCCACGGGGGGGACCCAGGGACTATGGCTACACCTTC.